These 29 T cell receptor beta chains share one sample of origin, sequenced in a study of T cell responses to AZD1222 COVID-19 vaccine. Measured with immunoSEQ multiplex PCR; TCRdb has only the in-frame clones, and not every one. The repertoire holds 100,000 or so clones, with roughly 89% as singletons. The starting material was peripheral blood, obtained 28 days after the second AZD1222 dose. Receptors were obtained from an adult who received the AZD1222 COVID-19 vaccine.

The chain links TRBV11-1 to TRBJ2-5; a weak D match, TRBD2 (6 bases). V was shortened by 6 bases and J by 0 bases, with 14 bases between the two germline ends. Germline loops: CDR1 SGHAT, CDR2 FQDESV (reference sequence). This CDR3 comprises 15 residues. In DNA, the CDR3 is TGTGCCAGCAGTATGGGACTCCGGTACCAAGAGACCCAGTACTTC. Protein product: CASSMGLRYQETQYF.

V gene TRBV28 combines with J gene TRBJ2-2, with D uncertain. The germline CDR1 and CDR2 sequences are MDHEN and SYDVKM. Trimming cost V 11 bases and J 1 base, with 8 bases left between them. The CDR3 extends over 12 amino acids. This chain's CDR3 is CALKENTGELFF. In DNA form, the CDR3 reads TGTGCCCTAAAAGAGAACACCGGGGAGCTGTTTTTT.

The V and J genes are TRBV19 and TRBJ2-7, with 8 positions matching TRBD1. V gave up 2 bases and J gave up 2 bases; unmatched junction bases: 5. Germline CDR1 reads LNHDA; CDR2 reads SQIVND (reference sequence). The CDR3 is made up of 15 amino acids. Here the CDR3 DNA reads TGTGCCAGTAGTATAAGGACAGGGCGCGCCTACGAGCAGTACTTC. Encoded protein: CASSIRTGRAYEQYF.

The chain joins TRBV28 to TRBJ1-4; the D is unclear. Trimming removed 5 bases from V and 8 bases from J, with 18 bases in between. CDR3 length: 15 residues. Germline lookup yields CDR1 MDHEN and CDR2 SYDVKM. CDR3 nucleotides: TGTGCCAGCAGTCCCCCCATCAGGTTAGCCGAAAAACTGTTTTTT. Residues: CASSPPIRLAEKLFF.

On this clone itself: Within the sample, other DNA sequences also encode this same CDR3. V usage is TRBV10-3 and J usage is TRBJ1-2, with D unresolved. CDR3 length: 14 residues. Germline CDR1 ENHRY, CDR2 SYGVKD. Deletions cut 4 bases from V and 5 bases from J, with 14 bases between. CDR3 bases: TGTGCCATCAGTGGTGGAGGAGACCATTATGGCTACACCTTC. Protein sequence: CAISGGGDHYGYTF.

The rearrangement joins TRBV18 to TRBJ1-3, with D perhaps TRBD1 (5 bases). Trimming removed 1 base from V and 2 bases from J, with 9 bases in between. The CDR3 runs 15 residues. Looked up from germline, CDR1 is KGHSH and CDR2 is LQKENI. CDR3 in DNA: TGTGCCAGCTCACCACAGGGGCCCACTGGAAACACCATATATTTT. Amino acid sequence: CASSPQGPTGNTIYF. Full variable domain (rest looked up from reference TRBV18 and TRBJ1-3): NAGVMQNPRHLVRRRGQEARLRCSPMKGHSHVYWYRQLPEEGLKFMVYLQKENIIDESGMPKERFSAEFPKEGPSILRIQQVVRGDSAAYFCASSPQGPTGNTIYFGEGSWLTVV.

The chain carries TRBV5-5 and TRBJ2-3, with TRBD2 matching 13 bases. The CDR3 contains 16 residues. With V trimmed by 4 bases and J by 3 bases, 5 bases remained unmatched. Germline V lookup: CDR1 SGHKS, CDR2 YYEKEE (reference sequence). The CDR3 bases are TGTGCCAGCAGCCCTCGACTAGCGGGAGGAACAGATACGCAGTATTTT. Protein: CASSPRLAGGTDTQYF.

This clone appeared once. Compared with germline, one end of the junction differs, possibly owing to a read error. V is TRBV27 and J is TRBJ1-2; TRBD1 might be the D (5 bases). The CDR3 runs 13 residues. Germline loops: CDR1 MNHEY, CDR2 SMNVEV (reference sequence). The CDR3 spells CASSSGTVYGYTF. In nucleotides, the CDR3 is TGTGCCAGTAGTTCCGGGACGGTTTATGGCTACACCTTC.

This chain links TRBV23-1 with TRBJ1-4, with unresolved D. TRBV23-1 qualifies as an ORF whose function is uncertain. The CDR3 covers 14 residues. Trimming removed 4 bases from V and 4 bases from J, with 10 bases in between. In DNA form, the CDR3 reads TGCGCCAGCAGTCCCCACGGCGGTAATGAAAAACTGTTTTTT. Amino acids: CASSPHGGNEKLFF.

The chain links TRBV5-6 to TRBJ1-2; D is unresolved. CDR1 and CDR2 (germline): SGHDT, YYEEEE. Trimming shortened V by 0 bases and J by 8 bases, and 8 bases separated the two germline ends. The CDR3 is 12 residues long. The CDR3 loop reads CASSLGRVGYTF. Here the CDR3 DNA reads TGTGCCAGCAGCTTGGGAAGGGTAGGCTACACCTTC.

This chain links TRBV30 with TRBJ2-2, with D possibly TRBD2 on 5 matching bases. Germline V CDR1 and CDR2: GTSNPN, SVGIG (reference sequence). The CDR3 runs to 20 residues. V was pared by 4 bases and J by 0 bases, with 27 bases between. The CDR3 nucleotides are TGTGCCTGGAACGGCGGCTATGAGGGAGTTTTAACCGCGAACACCGGGGAGCTGTTTTTT. It encodes CAWNGGYEGVLTANTGELFF. Filled out from reference TRBV30 and TRBJ2-2, the complete variable domain reads SQTIHQWPATLVQPVGSPLSLECTVEGTSNPNLYWYRQAAGRGLQLLFYSVGIGQISSEVPQNLSASRPQDRQFILSSKKLLLSDSGFYLCAWNGGYEGVLTANTGELFFGEGSRLTVL.

V gene TRBV18 combines with J gene TRBJ2-1; D gene unclear. Per germline, CDR1 KGHSH and CDR2 LQKENI. Trimming left V 2 bases short and J 0 bases short, with 8 bases between. The CDR3 contains 15 residues. The CDR3 here is CASSPSISSYNEQFF. The CDR3 region has the DNA TGTGCCAGCTCACCATCAATCAGCTCCTACAATGAGCAGTTCTTC.

This chain connects TRBV7-3 to TRBJ2-7, with 9 nucleotides matching TRBD1. V gave up 5 bases and J gave up 5 bases; unmatched junction bases: 7. The CDR3 covers 14 residues. Germline CDR1 SGHTA, CDR2 FQGTGA. The CDR3 sequence is CASSRTGGVDEQYF. CDR3 in DNA: TGTGCCAGCAGCAGAACAGGGGGCGTAGACGAGCAGTACTTC.

V usage is TRBV6-4 and J usage is TRBJ1-4, with 12 bases fitting TRBD1. There are 15 residues in the CDR3. Germline V gene sequence: CDR1 MRHNA, CDR2 SNTAGT. With 0 bases clipped from V and 10 bases from J, the junction kept 3 bases outside the gene matches. In nucleotides, the CDR3 is TGTGCCAGCAGTGACTCGGGGACAGGGGGCCGAAAACTGTTTTTT. Residues: CASSDSGTGGRKLFF.

This clone has only one observation. CDR3 DNA: TGTGCCAGCAGCCAACGAACCGGGACGGGTAATTCACCCCTCCACTTT. Its protein product is CASSQRTGTGNSPLHF. The chain employs TRBV4-2 and TRBJ1-6; tentative D call: TRBD1 (5 bases). The CDR3 contains 16 residues. Germline V gene lookup returns CDR1 LGHNA and CDR2 YNFKEQ. Between the trimmed V and J ends, which lost 2 bases and 6 bases, there was a span of 14 bases.

The chain recombines TRBV12-3 or TRBV12-4 with TRBJ2-5, with D tentatively TRBD2 (5 bases). With 7 bases removed from V and 5 bases from J, the gap between germline ends came to 11 bases. The CDR3 sequence is 12 residues long. The DNA for the CDR3 is TGTGCCAGCAACCGAGGGTTGGAGACCCAGTACTTC. This encodes CASNRGLETQYF.

The chain joins TRBV5-1 to TRBJ2-1, with D possibly being TRBD1 (5 bases). The CDR3 consists of 16 residues. Germline V gene lookup returns CDR1 SGHRS and CDR2 YFSETQ. Trimming pared 4 bases from V and 8 bases from J, leaving 22 bases between. CDR3 in amino acids: CASSLPSGAGLDEQFF. In DNA form, the CDR3 reads TGCGCCAGCAGCCTCCCCTCTGGGGCAGGGCTCGATGAGCAGTTCTTC. Drawing the rest from reference TRBV5-1 and TRBJ2-1, the complete variable domain is KAGVTQTPRYLIKTRGQQVTLSCSPISGHRSVSWYQQTPGQGLQFLFEYFSETQRNKGNFPGRFSGRQFSNSRSEMNVSTLELGDSALYLCASSLPSGAGLDEQFFGPGTRLTVL.

The gene calls are TRBV2 and TRBJ1-1; D ambiguous. Germline V gene sequence: CDR1 SNHLY, CDR2 FYNNEI. The length of the CDR3 is 15 residues. Between the trimmed V and J ends, which lost 0 bases and 3 bases, there was a span of 11 bases. The CDR3 DNA reads TGTGCCAGCAGTGAAGCGGTTCAGAGGTACACTGAAGCTTTCTTT. It codes for CASSEAVQRYTEAFF.

The chain carries TRBV10-3 and TRBJ2-1; unclear D gene. The CDR3 sequence is 13 residues long. Germline-derived CDR1 and CDR2 are ENHRY and SYGVKD. V lost 4 bases, J lost 2 bases, and 6 bases lay in between. In nucleotides, the CDR3 is TGTGCCATCAGTGTATTCGCCTACAATGAGCAGTTCTTC. Translated: CAISVFAYNEQFF.

For the CDR3, the DNA is TGCGCCAGCAGCCCTAGCAGGGGGCAAAATAATTCACCCCTCCACTTT. Amino acids: CASSPSRGQNNSPLHF. The chain uses TRBV4-3 and TRBJ1-6, with 8 bases lining up with TRBD1. This CDR3 is built from 16 residues. From germline, CDR1 is LGHNA and CDR2 YSLEER. The J segment lost 5 bases and the V segment lost 4 bases, leaving 7 bases of the junction unmatched.

CDR3 in DNA: TGTGCCAGCAGTCGCGGACGGCCCGGATACACCTTC. It translates to CASSRGRPGYTF. The V gene is TRBV12-3 or TRBV12-4, the J gene TRBJ1-2; D call uncertain. The V end lost 5 bases, the J end lost 11 bases, and 15 bases lay between the germline ends. This CDR3 region has 12 residues.

The chain combines TRBV5-5 with TRBJ1-1; D remains ambiguous. With 0 bases removed from V and 5 bases from J, the gap between germline ends came to 8 bases. CDR1 and CDR2 (germline): SGHKS, YYEKEE (reference sequence). CDR3 size: 13 residues. CDR3 amino acids: CASSLAPLTEAFF. The CDR3 DNA follows: TGTGCCAGCAGCTTGGCACCACTTACTGAAGCTTTCTTT. The variable domain in full, with the rest retrieved from reference TRBV5-5 and TRBJ1-1, is DAGVTQSPTHLIKTRGQQVTLRCSPISGHKSVSWYQQVLGQGPQFIFQYYEKEERGRGNFPDRFSARQFPNYSSELNVNALLLGDSALYLCASSLAPLTEAFFGQGTRLTVV.

The chain employs TRBV19 and TRBJ1-2; perhaps TRBD1 as D (5 bases). The CDR3 runs to 13 residues. V lost 3 bases and J 4 bases, leaving 9 bases between the germline ends. Germline CDR1 reads LNHDA; CDR2 reads SQIVND (reference sequence). The CDR3: CASSIDRRYGYTF. The CDR3 nucleotides read TGTGCCAGTAGTATCGACAGACGCTATGGCTACACCTTC.

This clone was seen once. The chain carries TRBV5-1 and TRBJ2-7, with TRBD1 matching 12 bases. The junction had 8 bases not matched to a gene; V was cut back by 4 bases and J by 3 bases. Germline V gene lookup returns CDR1 SGHRS and CDR2 YFSETQ. The CDR3 totals 16 residues. The CDR3 DNA sequence: TGCGCCAGCAGCGCGGGACAGGGGGCCCTACACTACGAGCAGTACTTC. It encodes CASSAGQGALHYEQYF. Looking up the rest from reference TRBV5-1 and TRBJ2-7 gives the full variable domain: KAGVTQTPRYLIKTRGQQVTLSCSPISGHRSVSWYQQTPGQGLQFLFEYFSETQRNKGNFPGRFSGRQFSNSRSEMNVSTLELGDSALYLCASSAGQGALHYEQYFGPGTRLTVT.

The V and J genes are TRBV2 and TRBJ1-5; possible D gene TRBD1, 5 bases. There are 15 residues in the CDR3. Trimming removed 4 bases at V and 3 bases at J, with 13 bases between. The V gene's germline CDR1 is SNHLY and CDR2 FYNNEI. The CDR3 region is CASSVGDSTNQPQHF. The CDR3, as DNA: TGTGCCAGCAGTGTAGGAGACAGTACCAATCAGCCCCAGCATTTT. Full variable domain (rest looked up from reference TRBV2 and TRBJ1-5): EPEVTQTPSHQVTQMGQEVILRCVPISNHLYFYWYRQILGQKVEFLVSFYNNEISEKSEIFDDQFSVERPDGSNFTLKIRSTKLEDSAMYFCASSVGDSTNQPQHFGDGTRLSIL.

The genes are TRBV9 and TRBJ1-1, with a weak D call TRBD1 (6 bases). The germline gives CDR1 SGDLS, CDR2 YYNGEE. This CDR3 spans 15 amino acids. V was shortened by 4 bases and J by 3 bases, with 16 bases between the two germline ends. The CDR3 here is CASSIQGGRYTEAFF. CDR3 coding DNA: TGTGCCAGCAGCATACAGGGAGGGAGGTACACTGAAGCTTTCTTT.

V gene TRBV28 combines with J gene TRBJ2-7; D call uncertain. Per germline, CDR1 MDHEN and CDR2 SYDVKM. CDR3 size: 13 residues. Trimming stripped 5 bases from V and 9 bases from J, with 17 bases between. The CDR3: CASSTIIGPRQYF. In DNA, the CDR3 is TGTGCCAGCAGTACAATTATAGGTCCGAGGCAGTACTTC. Complete variable domain (other parts from reference TRBV28 and TRBJ2-7): DVKVTQSSRYLVKRTGEKVFLECVQDMDHENMFWYRQDPGLGLRLIYFSYDVKMKEKGDIPEGYSVSREKKERFSLILESASTNQTSMYLCASSTIIGPRQYFGPGTRLTVT.

This chain uses TRBV19 with TRBJ1-5, with 7 bases matching TRBD1. The CDR3 spans 15 residues. CDR1 is LNHDA, CDR2 SQIVND, per germline (reference sequence). The V and J ends lost 7 bases and 3 bases, in that order; junction bases with no gene match: 9. The CDR3, as DNA: TGTGCCAGTAAAAAAACCGGGACAGACAATCAGCCCCAGCATTTT. Residues: CASKKTGTDNQPQHF.

The V gene is TRBV10-3, the J gene TRBJ2-7; D call uncertain. CDR3 length equals 11 residues. Trimming stripped 2 bases from V and 3 bases from J, with 2 bases between. CDR1 is ENHRY and CDR2 is SYGVKD in the germline V gene. CDR3 in DNA: TGTGCCATCAGTGAGCGCTACGAGCAGTACTTC. Translated: CAISERYEQYF.